The source of this T cell receptor (beta chain) is a study of shared clonotypes between healthy human individuals (dated by TCRdb to the early 2020s). About the investigation overall: The cohort comprised a couple of women and a few men aged 18 to 49 years. For each donor, three plates each were used for CD4 naive and CD4 memory, two plates were used for CD8 naive, and one plate was used for CD8 memory. To estimate repertoire size and how much clonotype sharing occurs between individuals, the study deeply sequenced the blood TCR repertoires of 4 to 6 healthy adults. To increase sequencing depth and limit assay-specific biases, different laboratories used diverse techniques to prepare libraries and sequence TCR repertoires. Between about 0.8 and 9 billion PBMCs per donor were obtained by leukapheresis. General findings and caveats noted by the study authors: Incomplete sequencing was indicated by rarefaction of sorted-subset datasets, despite the large sequencing depth. Compared with non-shared clonotypes, the clonotypes found in all four sorted-subset donors had higher generation probabilities. Estimated clonotype richness was generally larger for naive than for memory subsets. Because the study included only a small number of donors, the genetic and exposure-history diversity represented was limited. Sampling was restricted to blood, and TCR repertoires in tissue are likely to differ from TCR repertoires in blood. About 5% of naive CD4, 3% to 3.5% of naive CD8, approximately 2% of memory CD4, and 0.35% to 0.5% of memory CD8 clonotypes were shared across several donors. Pairwise subsampling led to the expectation that sequencing depth would affect the degree of clonotype sharing among donors.

Looking up the germline V gene yields CDR1 SGHRS and CDR2 YFSETQ. The trim is 5 bases for V and 0 bases for J, with a gap of 12 bases between the germline ends. The CDR3 has 14 amino acids, counting the end cysteine and phenylalanine. Only the CDR3 portion is preserved as DNA: 42 bases, with reading frame beginning at the first base. The donors were healthy, HIV-negative adults who had no recently reported acute infections or vaccinations. Every donor was a Caucasian adult living in Nashville, Tennessee, USA. CD4+ T cells were enriched through magnetic negative selection, after which naive cells were positively selected on CD45RA and the remaining negative fraction served as the memory subset. Blood was collected by leukapheresis, and PBMCs were isolated by Ficoll-Histopaque density gradient centrifugation and then cryopreserved in liquid nitrogen vapor phase. Analytical flow cytometry was used to check the purity and quantity of every magnetically sorted T cell population. Genomic DNA was isolated from every sorted fraction and measured by UV absorbance on a Nanodrop 2000c.

In the case of this clone: Its antigen is currently not known. No base-level quality is on record; no much larger clone is a single base apart.

TCR CDR3 regions were amplified from genomic DNA by multiplex PCR using the deep immunoSEQ assay. Extracted genomic DNA from each cell subset was spread evenly across all wells of several immunoSEQ 96-well plates, with each plate serving as a replicate. Each replicate PCR for sorted subsets received about 220 ng genomic DNA, equal to 30,000 or so T cell genomes. The purified libraries were quantified using a Qubit 3.0 fluorometer, sized with a Bioanalyzer 2100, and then quantified again using the KAPA Library Quantification kit. A separate single-read 150-cycle Illumina NextSeq 550 flow cell was used to sequence each immunoSEQ 96-well plate. From the authors' description of their analysis: Because only junctional sequences without quality scores were contained in the immunoSEQ output, filtering matching that applied to full-length reads could not be performed. To assign V/J genes and CDR3, sequences were annotated against IMGT germline references using PyIR, a Python wrapper for IgBLAST v1.9. Reads with weak V/J assignments (E-value above 1e-6), missing CDR3, stop codons, out-of-frame junctions, or ambiguous translated residues were removed. V3J clonotypes were defined as sequences sharing the same inferred V gene, J gene, and CDR3 amino acid sequence. The percentage overlap between two repertoires was calculated by dividing the number of shared unique clonotypes by the size of the smaller repertoire. Repertoire richness was assessed with RTK rarefaction, the Chao1 estimator, and Recon v2.1 estimates of unobserved clonotypes. For all TCRbeta clonotypes obtained by the gDNA method from a few donors, generation probabilities were computed with OLGA. TCRdb's version of the immuneACCESS table is confined to in-frame rearrangements and falls short of the full clone set. An unresolved V gene accounts for under half of the shortfall where checked; the remainder is of unknown origin. For V, J and clone size, that table is used; D and trimming come from the DNA. This sample has some 1.1 million clones in its table, and about 72% of those were observed once. The ten largest make up 0.89% of the sample.

The specimen was memory CD4+ T cells from PBMCs. The cell subset or site label of this sample denotes: CD45RA-negative fraction. The rearrangement combines TRBV5-1 with TRBJ2-7, with the D gene not confidently named. The clonotype comes from a man younger than 35 in good health. Some clones in this sample may be carry-over from other donors' samples. The CDR3 amino acid sequence is: CASSSRTSSYEQYF. The DNA is TGCGCCAGCAGTTCGCGGACCTCCTCCTACGAGCAGTACTTC.